These 3 T cell receptor beta chains share one sample of origin, sequenced in a study of T cells in Graves' hyperthyroidism and ophthalmopathy. RNA transcripts yielded amplified TCR beta CDR3 regions. A first-round RT-PCR of the TCR CDR3 used the HTBI primer set. Via MiXCR, TCRdb re-called the multiplex PCR reads, giving one row per CDR3 protein. Among 200,000 to 250,000 distinct CDR3 sequences, about 15% were seen once, and the ten largest hold roughly 49%. What was sequenced was blood. These TCRs come from a woman aged 45-65 years with Graves' hyperthyroidism.

The chain combines TRBV20-1 with TRBJ2-7; tentative D call: TRBD2 (7 bases). The germline V gene has CDR1 DFQATT and CDR2 SNEGSKA (reference sequence). Trimming cost V 8 bases and J 1 base, with 12 bases left between them. CDR3 length: 12 residues. This CDR3 reads CSLRGASYEQYF. The CDR3 bases are TGCAGTCTCCGGGGGGCATCCTACGAGCAGTACTTC.

Ten or more counts support this clonotype. The chain links TRBV7-9 to TRBJ2-5, with 8 bases lining up with TRBD2. Germline V lookup: CDR1 SEHNR, CDR2 FQNEAQ (reference sequence). The V gene end was trimmed by 4 bases and the J gene end by 4 bases; junction bases not matched to a gene: 5. The CDR3 has 14 residues. CDR3 region: CASSYRTSPETQYF. The CDR3 DNA is TGTGCCAGCAGCTACCGGACTAGCCCAGAGACCCAGTACTTC.

Many counts were recorded for this clonotype. This chain links TRBV18 with TRBJ2-1, with unresolved D. The CDR3 consists of 12 residues. V gave up 3 bases and J gave up 7 bases, with 7 bases separating them. Germline assignment: CDR1 KGHSH and CDR2 LQKENI. The CDR3 protein is CASSPNQNEQFF. CDR3 nucleotide sequence: TGTGCCAGCTCACCTAATCAGAATGAGCAGTTCTTC. Supplemented by reference TRBV18 and TRBJ2-1, the full variable domain reads NAGVMQNPRHLVRRRGQEARLRCSPMKGHSHVYWYRQLPEEGLKFMVYLQKENIIDESGMPKERFSAEFPKEGPSILRIQQVVRGDSAAYFCASSPNQNEQFFGPGTRLTVL.